This is a list of T cell receptor beta chains from one sample in a study of blood T cell repertoires in COVID-19. Method: immunoSEQ multiplex PCR; TCRdb's copy keeps in-frame clones and lacks some. The sample has about 250,000 clones; around 91% are singletons. Sequencing was done on a sample of PBMCs or T cells enriched from blood (not recorded which). The receptors stem from a woman in her late teens or twenties who had recovered from COVID-19. Each CDR3 is given with its conserved first and last residue. D genes are given only for firm matches. Size is stated for part of the rows, as once, few or many counts, or as a class when the clone is expanded.

V	D	size	J	DNA	CDR3
TRBV7-2	TRBD2	-	TRBJ2-5	TGTGCCAGCAGCGCCCCTAGCGGAGGAGAGACCCAGTACTTC	CASSAPSGGETQYF
TRBV29-1	TRBD1	-	TRBJ2-2	TGCAGCGTTGTAGGGGACAGGGGGAACACCGGGGAGCTGTTTTTT	CSVVGDRGNTGELFF
TRBV5-6	-	once	TRBJ2-5	TGTGCCAGCGGCCGGGACTTCCCGACCCAGTACTTC	CASGRDFPTQYF
TRBV5-6	TRBD2	-	TRBJ2-5	TGTGCCAGCTTCAACCGCGGGGGGGGGCAAGAGACCCAGTACTTC	CASFNRGGGQETQYF
TRBV11-2	TRBD1	-	TRBJ1-1	TGTGCCAGCAGCCGCGGACAGGGGACTGAAGCTTTCTTT	CASSRGQGTEAFF
TRBV19	-	-	TRBJ2-7	TGTGCCAGTAGTATGGGCGAGATCTACGAGCAGTACTTC	CASSMGEIYEQYF
TRBV10-3	-	-	TRBJ2-7	TGTGCCATCACCCCCGACGGGGGTAGTTACGAGCAGTACTTC	CAITPDGGSYEQYF
TRBV19	TRBD1	-	TRBJ2-7	TGTGCCAGTAGCCCACAGGGGGACGAGCAGTACTTC	CASSPQGDEQYF
TRBV19	-	-	TRBJ2-2	TGTGCCAGTAGTATTTTCGGTTCGACCGACGGGTCTAACACCGGGGAGCTGTTTTTT	CASSIFGSTDGSNTGELFF
TRBV12-3/TRBV12-4	-	-	TRBJ1-1	TGTGCCAGCACTGAGGACAGCAACACTGAAGCTTTCTTT	CASTEDSNTEAFF
TRBV28	-	-	TRBJ2-7	TGTGCAATCAGGTCCGGGGGCGAGCAGTACTTC	CAIRSGGEQYF
TRBV5-5	-	-	TRBJ2-3	TGTGCCAGCAGCTTGGTCGACATCACAGATACGCAGTATTTT	CASSLVDITDTQYF
TRBV23-1	-	once	TRBJ2-1	TGCGCCAGCAGTCAATCGAGGCAGGGTGGGCATGAGCAGTTCTTC	CASSQSRQGGHEQFF
TRBV6-5	TRBD1	-	TRBJ2-7	TGTGCCAGCAGTTCCACCGGACAGGGCTACTCCTACGAGCAGTACTTC	CASSSTGQGYSYEQYF
TRBV28	TRBD1	-	TRBJ1-2	TGTGCCAGCAGGCCCCAGACAGGGTTCTCTGGCTACACCTTC	CASRPQTGFSGYTF
TRBV5-8	TRBD2	-	TRBJ2-3	TGTGCCAGCAGCCCGGGGGGGTTAAGCACAGATACGCAGTATTTT	CASSPGGLSTDTQYF
TRBV1	-	-	TRBJ2-7	TGCACCAGCAGCCGGAGAGGCGAGCAGTACTTC	CTSSRRGEQYF
TRBV7-2	-	-	TRBJ1-1	TGTGCCAGCAGCTCCGTCGGGGTGGGCAGGACTGAAGCTTTCTTT	CASSSVGVGRTEAFF
TRBV5-1	TRBD1	-	TRBJ2-7	TGCGCCAGCAGCCGGGACAGGGCAACGGACGAGCAGTACTTC	CASSRDRATDEQYF
TRBV24-1	-	once	TRBJ1-1	TGTGCCACCAGACGCGGGGGAGAGAACACTGAAGCTTTCTTT	CATRRGGENTEAFF
TRBV30	-	-	TRBJ2-1	TGTGCCTGGACCTTACAGGTAGACTTCAATGAGCAGTTCTTC	CAWTLQVDFNEQFF
TRBV28	-	-	TRBJ1-2	TGTGCCAGCAGCCACCAGGGGTACTATGGCTACACCTTC	CASSHQGYYGYTF
TRBV5-1	TRBD1	-	TRBJ2-7	TGCGCCAGCAGCTTAGCGACAGGGTACGAGCAGTACTTC	CASSLATGYEQYF
TRBV11-2	TRBD2	-	TRBJ2-1	TGTGCCAGCAGCTTAGTGCTTTGGACTAGCGGGGGTTTTTACAATGAGCAGTTCTTC	CASSLVLWTSGGFYNEQFF
TRBV7-2	-	-	TRBJ1-5	TGTGCCAGCAGCCCTGGGGCAGCCTATAGCAATCAGCCCCAGCATTTT	CASSPGAAYSNQPQHF
TRBV10-2	TRBD2	-	TRBJ2-7	TGCGCCAGCAGTGTGACTCCCGCGGGGGGGAGGAACGAGCAGTACTTC	CASSVTPAGGRNEQYF
TRBV7-9	TRBD1	few	TRBJ1-1	TGTGCCAGCAGCCCTGGGGACAGATGGAACACTGAAGCTTTCTTT	CASSPGDRWNTEAFF
TRBV20-1	-	once	TRBJ1-1	TGCAGTGGCCCAGGGGCTGGGGAAGCTTTCTTT	CSGPGAGEAFF
TRBV5-1	TRBD1	-	TRBJ2-5	TGCGCCAGCAGCTTGTTTCAGGGGGCCGGGGAGACCCAGTACTTC	CASSLFQGAGETQYF
TRBV7-9	TRBD2	-	TRBJ2-3	TGTGCCAGCAGCTTGGGTAGCGGGGGGATAGATACGCAGTATTTT	CASSLGSGGIDTQYF
TRBV20-1	-	-	TRBJ2-5	TGCAGTGCTAGTCCAGGGGGGGAGACCCAGTACTTC	CSASPGGETQYF
TRBV5-6	-	-	TRBJ1-5	TGTGCCAGCAGTTCGACGGAGTATAGCAATCAGCCCCAGCATTTT	CASSSTEYSNQPQHF
TRBV11-2	-	once	TRBJ2-7	TGTGCCAGCAGCGCACTGGGACTGAGCTACGAGCAGTACTTC	CASSALGLSYEQYF
TRBV19	-	-	TRBJ1-1	TGTGCCAGTAGTATAGATGTCTCCAGCCCGGGCACTGAAGCTTTCTTT	CASSIDVSSPGTEAFF
TRBV20-1	-	-	TRBJ2-7	TGCAGTGCTAGAGATGGACAGAGACAGTACTTC	CSARDGQRQYF
TRBV19	TRBD1	-	TRBJ1-4	TGTGCCAGTAGTAATCCGGGACAGGCGTATGAAAAACTGTTTTTT	CASSNPGQAYEKLFF
TRBV4-1	TRBD1	-	TRBJ1-5	TGCGCCAGCAGCCAAGCAACAGGGGGTCAGCCCCAGCATTTT	CASSQATGGQPQHF
TRBV3-1/TRBV3-2	TRBD1	-	TRBJ1-4	TGTGCCAGCAGCCCCAGACAGGGACCTGTAAAACTGTTTTTT	CASSPRQGPVKLFF
TRBV10-2	TRBD1	-	TRBJ1-2	TGCGCCAGCAGATACACAGGGGCGCCTGATTCCGATGGCTACACCTTC	CASRYTGAPDSDGYTF
TRBV5-1	-	-	TRBJ1-1	TGCGCCAGCAGCCAAGGACGGGGATGGGGCACTGAAGCTTTCTTT	CASSQGRGWGTEAFF
TRBV6-5	-	-	TRBJ2-7	TGTGCCAGCAGCAGGGCAGGTCTTATATACGAGCAGTACTTC	CASSRAGLIYEQYF
TRBV12-3/TRBV12-4	-	-	TRBJ1-2	TGTGCCAGCAGCCGTCTATCCGGCTACACCTTC	CASSRLSGYTF
TRBV11-2	TRBD1	once	TRBJ1-2	TGTGCCAGCAGCTTGACAGGGGGCCCTGTAGGGGGTGGCTACACCTTC	CASSLTGGPVGGGYTF
TRBV10-2	-	few	TRBJ2-7	TGCGCCAGCAGTGACGCCGGCTACGAGCAGTACTTC	CASSDAGYEQYF
TRBV5-1	TRBD1	-	TRBJ1-6	TGCGCCAGCAGCTTAGGACAGGGGGCTGTTTCACCCCTCCACTTT	CASSLGQGAVSPLHF
TRBV28	TRBD2	-	TRBJ2-5	TGTGCCATCGAACGCGGGGGGGTGGGAGAGACCCAGTACTTC	CAIERGGVGETQYF
TRBV6-5	-	once	TRBJ2-7	TGTGCCAGCAGGCCCCCGGGGTTATACGAGCAGTACTTC	CASRPPGLYEQYF
TRBV5-5	-	few	TRBJ1-4	TGTGCCAGCAGCGTAATCCGGGAAACTAATGAAAAACTGTTTTTT	CASSVIRETNEKLFF
TRBV7-8	-	-	TRBJ1-5	TGTGCCAGCAGCTTAGATGGCAGGGATGATCAGCCCCAGCATTTT	CASSLDGRDDQPQHF
TRBV9	-	-	TRBJ2-7	TGTGCCAGCAGCGTAGCCCCCAACTACGAGCAGTACTTC	CASSVAPNYEQYF
TRBV5-1	TRBD1	-	TRBJ1-3	TGCGCCAGCAGCCGGGACAGGGGGCCTGGAAACACCATATATTTT	CASSRDRGPGNTIYF
TRBV27	-	-	TRBJ1-4	TGTGCCAGCAGTTTATCGAGCCAGGGGACTAATGAAAAACTGTTTTTT	CASSLSSQGTNEKLFF